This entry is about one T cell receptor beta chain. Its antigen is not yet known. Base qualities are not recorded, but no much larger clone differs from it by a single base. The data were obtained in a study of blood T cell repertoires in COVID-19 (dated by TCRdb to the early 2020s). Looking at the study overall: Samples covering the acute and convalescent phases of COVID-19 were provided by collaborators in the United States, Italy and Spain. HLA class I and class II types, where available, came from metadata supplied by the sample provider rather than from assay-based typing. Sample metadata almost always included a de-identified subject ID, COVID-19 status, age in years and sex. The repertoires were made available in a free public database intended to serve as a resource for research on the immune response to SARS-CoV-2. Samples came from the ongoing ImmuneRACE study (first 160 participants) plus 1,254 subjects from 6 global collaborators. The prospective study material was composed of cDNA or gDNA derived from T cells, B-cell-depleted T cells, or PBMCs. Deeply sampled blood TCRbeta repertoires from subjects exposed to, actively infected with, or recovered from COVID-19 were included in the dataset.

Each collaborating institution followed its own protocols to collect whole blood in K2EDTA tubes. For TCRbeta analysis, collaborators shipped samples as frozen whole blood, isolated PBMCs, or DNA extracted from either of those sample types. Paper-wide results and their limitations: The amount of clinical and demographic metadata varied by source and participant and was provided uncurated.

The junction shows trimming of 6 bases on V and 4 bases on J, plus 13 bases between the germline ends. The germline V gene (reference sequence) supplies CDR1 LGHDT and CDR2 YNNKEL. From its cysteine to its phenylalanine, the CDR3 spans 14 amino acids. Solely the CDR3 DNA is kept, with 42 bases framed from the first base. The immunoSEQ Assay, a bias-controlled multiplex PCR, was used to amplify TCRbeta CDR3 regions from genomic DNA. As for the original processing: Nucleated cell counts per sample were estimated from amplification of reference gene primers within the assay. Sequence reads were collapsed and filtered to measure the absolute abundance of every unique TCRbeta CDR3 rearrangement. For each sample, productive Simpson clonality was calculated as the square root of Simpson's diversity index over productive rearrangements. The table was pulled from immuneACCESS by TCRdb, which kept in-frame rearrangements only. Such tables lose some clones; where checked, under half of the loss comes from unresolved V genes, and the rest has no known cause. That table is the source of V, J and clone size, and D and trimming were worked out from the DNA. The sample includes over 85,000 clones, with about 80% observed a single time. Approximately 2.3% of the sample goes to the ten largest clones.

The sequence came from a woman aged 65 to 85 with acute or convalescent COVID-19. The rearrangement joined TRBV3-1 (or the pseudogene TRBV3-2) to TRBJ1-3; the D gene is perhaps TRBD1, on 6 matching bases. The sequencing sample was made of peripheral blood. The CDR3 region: CASSRTVSGNTIYF. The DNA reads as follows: TGTGCCAGCAGTCGGACAGTCTCCGGAAACACCATATATTTT.